This T cell receptor (beta chain) was captured in a study of blood T cell repertoires in COVID-19. Overall study context: Spain, Italy and the United States supplied samples that represented acute and convalescent COVID-19. In each case, the material was cDNA or gDNA derived from T cells, B-cell-depleted T cells, or PBMCs.

After removal of 3 bases from V and 10 bases from J, the junction contained 12 bases not matched to a gene. Germline V lookup: CDR1 GTSNPN, CDR2 SVGIG (reference sequence). The CDR3 is made up of 15 amino acids. In the authors' workflow: Researchers report that nucleated cell counts were estimated from reference gene primer amplification. Some clones are missing from TCRdb's copy, which holds only in-frame ones; the method was immunoSEQ multiplex PCR. That table is the source of V, J and clone size, and D and trimming were worked out from the DNA. The data show 240,000 or so clones, about 80% seen once.

The rearrangement uses TRBV30 and TRBJ2-2; TRBD2 matches at 9 bases. The sequenced material came from peripheral blood. The source is an elderly woman with acute or convalescent COVID-19. The CDR3 bases are TGTGCCTGGAGCCGTACCGTGGCTAGCGGGACGGAGCTGTTTTTT. Its protein product is CAWSRTVASGTELFF. The full variable domain, in which reference TRBV30 and TRBJ2-2 provide the parts outside the CDR3, is SQTIHQWPATLVQPVGSPLSLECTVEGTSNPNLYWYRQAAGRGLQLLFYSVGIGQISSEVPQNLSASRPQDRQFILSSKKLLLSDSGFYLCAWSRTVASGTELFFGEGSRLTVL.